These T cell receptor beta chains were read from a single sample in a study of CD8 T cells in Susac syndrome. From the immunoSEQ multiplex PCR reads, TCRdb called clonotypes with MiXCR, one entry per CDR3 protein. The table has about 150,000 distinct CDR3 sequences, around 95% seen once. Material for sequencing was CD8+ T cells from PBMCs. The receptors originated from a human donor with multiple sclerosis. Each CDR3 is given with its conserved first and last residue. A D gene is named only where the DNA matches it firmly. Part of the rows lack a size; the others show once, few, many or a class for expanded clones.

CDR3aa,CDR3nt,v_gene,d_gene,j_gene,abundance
CASSQEPTRPDTQYF,TGTGCCAGCAGCCAAGAGCCGACCAGACCAGATACGCAGTATTTT,TRBV3-1,.,TRBJ2-3,.
CASSQDLGQASYEQYF,TGCGCCAGCAGCCAAGATTTGGGACAGGCAAGCTACGAGCAGTACTTC,TRBV4-1,TRBD1,TRBJ2-7,.
CASGFEAGGPEQFF,TGTGCTAGTGGTTTTGAAGCGGGGGGCCCCGAGCAGTTCTTC,TRBV12-5,TRBD2,TRBJ2-1,.
CASSFFAGETQYF,TGTGCCAGCAGCTTTTTCGCGGGGGAGACCCAGTACTTC,TRBV7-2,.,TRBJ2-5,.
CASSHWGYNEQFF,TGTGCCAGCAGCCACTGGGGCTACAATGAGCAGTTCTTC,TRBV13,.,TRBJ2-1,once
CASSKGPKKLQETQYF,TGTGCCAGCAGTAAGGGACCGAAGAAATTGCAAGAGACCCAGTACTTC,TRBV6-1,.,TRBJ2-5,.
CASSTGTYEQYF,TGTGCCAGCAGCACCGGGACCTACGAGCAGTACTTC,TRBV9,.,TRBJ2-7,.
CASSPGVDTEAFF,TGTGCCAGCAGCCCGGGAGTGGACACTGAAGCTTTCTTT,TRBV27,.,TRBJ1-1,.
CASRYEGNTEAFF,TGTGCCAGCAGATACGAAGGGAACACTGAAGCTTTCTTT,TRBV7-9,.,TRBJ1-1,.
CASSFLDVDEQFF,TGTGCCAGCAGTTTCCTGGATGTGGATGAGCAGTTCTTC,TRBV27,.,TRBJ2-1,.
CSARAGWDNQPQHF,TGCAGTGCTAGGGCAGGATGGGATAATCAGCCCCAGCATTTT,TRBV20-1,.,TRBJ1-5,.
CSCGPRTNGYTF,TGCAGCTGTGGCCCACGCACCAATGGCTACACCTTC,TRBV29-1,.,TRBJ1-2,once
CASSPGRTEAFF,TGTGCCAGCAGTCCGGGTAGGACTGAAGCTTTCTTT,TRBV3-1,.,TRBJ1-1,few
CASSRTSDEQYF,TGTGCCAGCAGTCGGACTTCTGACGAGCAGTACTTC,TRBV13,.,TRBJ2-7,.
CSARGQDDSTEAFF,TGCAGTGCTAGAGGACAGGATGATAGCACTGAAGCTTTCTTT,TRBV20-1,.,TRBJ1-1,.
CASSPGQGRRTDTQYF,TGTGCCAGCAGTCCGGGACAGGGCAGAAGGACAGATACGCAGTATTTT,TRBV12-3/TRBV12-4,TRBD1,TRBJ2-3,.
CSVAPTTGGEYQETQYF,TGCAGCGTTGCCCCGACCACGGGGGGGGAGTACCAAGAGACCCAGTACTTC,TRBV29-1,TRBD2,TRBJ2-5,.
CASSQDPGGRTDTQYF,TGCGCCAGCAGCCAAGATCCCGGGGGCCGCACAGATACGCAGTATTTT,TRBV4-1,.,TRBJ2-3,.
CASSLDGASGGGTDTQYF,TGTGCCAGCAGCTTAGACGGGGCTAGCGGGGGAGGAACAGATACGCAGTATTTT,TRBV13,TRBD2,TRBJ2-3,.
CASSQEGRVRWELFF,TGTGCCAGCAGCCAAGAGGGTCGAGTTCGGTGGGAGCTGTTTTTT,TRBV3-1,.,TRBJ2-2,.
CASSQAVLDYGYTF,TGCGCCAGCAGCCAAGCGGTCCTCGACTATGGCTACACCTTC,TRBV4-1,.,TRBJ1-2,.
CASSASGSGYTF,TGTGCCAGCAGCGCCAGCGGGAGTGGCTACACCTTC,TRBV9,.,TRBJ1-2,.
CASSLSPDYEQYF,TGTGCCAGCAGTTTATCCCCAGACTACGAGCAGTACTTC,TRBV27,.,TRBJ2-7,.
CSARSGTGELFF,TGCAGTGCCAGATCGGGTACCGGGGAGCTGTTTTTT,TRBV20-1,.,TRBJ2-2,once
CASSLTSGGRYTGELFF,TGTGCCAGCAGCCTAACTAGCGGGGGGAGGTACACCGGGGAGCTGTTTTTT,TRBV2,TRBD2,TRBJ2-2,.
CASSPGGASTDTQYF,TGTGCCAGCAGCCCTGGCGGGGCGAGCACAGATACGCAGTATTTT,TRBV3-1,.,TRBJ2-3,.
CASSGNSGGAANEQFF,TGTGCCAGCAGCGGGAATAGCGGGGGGGCCGCAAATGAGCAGTTCTTC,TRBV9,TRBD2,TRBJ2-1,.
CASSMGIAEAFF,TGTGCCAGTAGCATGGGGATCGCCGAAGCTTTCTTT,TRBV19,.,TRBJ1-1,.
CSLGGRADTQYF,TGCAGCCTCGGAGGGCGGGCAGATACGCAGTATTTT,TRBV29-1,.,TRBJ2-3,.
CASSIAASSYNEQFF,TGTGCCAGCAGTATAGCTGCAAGCTCCTACAATGAGCAGTTCTTC,TRBV27,.,TRBJ2-1,.
CASSEFWEGGPYNEQFF,TGTGCCAGCAGTGAATTTTGGGAGGGGGGCCCATACAATGAGCAGTTCTTC,TRBV25-1,.,TRBJ2-1,.
CASSLGPGQGSHNEQFF,TGTGCCAGCAGCTTAGGCCCGGGACAGGGGAGCCACAATGAGCAGTTCTTC,TRBV7-2,TRBD1,TRBJ2-1,.
CSVVTDTQYF,TGCAGCGTTGTCACAGATACGCAGTATTTT,TRBV29-1,.,TRBJ2-3,.
CASSLLGGTATDTQYF,TGCGCCAGCAGTCTCTTAGGGGGGACAGCCACAGATACGCAGTATTTT,TRBV4-1,.,TRBJ2-3,.
CASSYSGSQPQHF,TGTGCCAGCAGTTACTCTGGGAGTCAGCCCCAGCATTTT,TRBV6-5,.,TRBJ1-5,once
CASSFTGENYGYTF,TGTGCCAGCAGCTTTACAGGGGAAAACTATGGCTACACCTTC,TRBV5-8,TRBD1,TRBJ1-2,.
CSVGGNTGELFF,TGCAGCGTCGGGGGGAACACCGGGGAGCTGTTTTTT,TRBV29-1,.,TRBJ2-2,once